A selection of T cell receptor beta chains follows, all from one sample in a study of shared clonotypes between healthy human individuals. The repertoire was sequenced with immunoSEQ multiplex PCR; TCRdb's copy has only in-frame clones and lacks some. This sample has some 2,500,000 clones, with under 95% found just once. The sample was naive CD4+ T cells from PBMCs. The receptors shown here come from a man between 18 and 29 years old in good health. Some clones in this sample may be carry-over from other donors' samples. Both conserved end residues are part of each CDR3. A D gene is named only where the DNA matches it firmly. Only part of the rows carry a size: once, few, many, or a class if the clone is expanded.

D gene	clone size	V gene	J gene	CDR3 DNA	CDR3 protein
.	.	TRBV29-1	TRBJ2-6	TGCAGCGTTGGGCACTCTGGGGCCAACGTCCTGACTTTC	CSVGHSGANVLTF
TRBD2	.	TRBV7-8	TRBJ2-1	TGTGCCAGCAGCCCTACTGGGACTAGCGGGAGACATGAGCAGTTCTTC	CASSPTGTSGRHEQFF
TRBD2	.	TRBV5-1	TRBJ2-2	TGCGCCAGCAGCTTCTACGGGAGGTCGAACACCGGGGAGCTGTTTTTT	CASSFYGRSNTGELFF
.	.	TRBV19	TRBJ1-2	TGTGCCAGTAGTATAAACACAGGGCGAGCTGGCTACACCTTC	CASSINTGRAGYTF
TRBD1	.	TRBV19	TRBJ2-7	TGTGCCAGTAGTATAAGGACAGGGGGTTCGTACGAGCAGTACTTC	CASSIRTGGSYEQYF
TRBD1	.	TRBV5-1	TRBJ1-1	TGCGCCAGCAGCTTAACAGGGGGGGACACTGAAGCTTTCTTT	CASSLTGGDTEAFF
TRBD1	.	TRBV7-9	TRBJ2-7	TGTGCCAGCAGCTTAGGGGACAGGGTCGGCTACGAGCAGTACTTC	CASSLGDRVGYEQYF
.	.	TRBV2	TRBJ2-7	TGTGCCAGCAGTTCTTTATCCTACGAGCAGTACTTC	CASSSLSYEQYF
.	once	TRBV28	TRBJ1-2	TGTGCCAGCAGGAAGGGACAACAGAGCGATGGCTACACCTTC	CASRKGQQSDGYTF
TRBD1	.	TRBV28	TRBJ1-6	TGTGCCAGCAGTTTAGCGGGACAGGGGAAACCACCCCTCCACTTT	CASSLAGQGKPPLHF
.	.	TRBV9	TRBJ2-3	TGTGCCAGCAGCCCTTCGGACGGGGGAGTCACAGATACGCAGTATTTT	CASSPSDGGVTDTQYF
.	.	TRBV4-1	TRBJ2-6	TGCGCCAGCAGCCAAGGTTTTACCTCTGGGGCCAACGTCCTGACTTTC	CASSQGFTSGANVLTF
.	.	TRBV5-8	TRBJ2-1	TGTGCCAGCCTTCCTCCGGGAACATATGAGCAGTTCTTC	CASLPPGTYEQFF
.	.	TRBV5-4	TRBJ1-2	TGTGCCAGCAGTCCCCGGGCCAGTCCCGAGGGCTACACCTTC	CASSPRASPEGYTF
TRBD2	.	TRBV4-3	TRBJ2-1	TGCGCCAGCAGCCCATTTAAGGGACTAGCGGGAGGCCTAAGCTCCTACAATGAGCAGTTCTTC	CASSPFKGLAGGLSSYNEQFF
TRBD2	.	TRBV7-8	TRBJ2-1	TGTGCCAGCAGCTTAGTTACGACTAGCGGAGACAATGAGCAGTTCTTC	CASSLVTTSGDNEQFF
.	.	TRBV6-5	TRBJ2-7	TGTGCCAGCAGTTACTCGCTGGGTCGCTACGAGCAGTACTTC	CASSYSLGRYEQYF
.	.	TRBV6-5	TRBJ2-7	TGTGCCAGCAGTGCCGCCGGGACCCAGGACTACGAGCAGTACTTC	CASSAAGTQDYEQYF
.	.	TRBV7-9	TRBJ1-3	TGTGCCATCACGCCAAAGGGACCGCCAAACACCATATATTTT	CAITPKGPPNTIYF
TRBD1	.	TRBV5-6	TRBJ2-3	TGTGCCAGCAGCACGACAGGGACAGATACGCAGTATTTT	CASSTTGTDTQYF
TRBD1	.	TRBV28	TRBJ1-5	TGTGCCAGCAGTTCCGGGACAGGGAACGTTGGGAGCAATCAGCCCCAGCATTTT	CASSSGTGNVGSNQPQHF
TRBD1	.	TRBV5-1	TRBJ2-1	TGCGCCAGCAGCTTACGGGACAGGGGGACGAGTGAGCAGTTCTTC	CASSLRDRGTSEQFF
.	once	TRBV28	TRBJ2-2	TGTGCCAGCAGAGAGATCCCGGACACCGGGGAGCTGTTTTTT	CASREIPDTGELFF
.	.	TRBV7-6	TRBJ1-3	TGTGCCAGCAGCTTAACGGGCTCTGGAAACACCATATATTTT	CASSLTGSGNTIYF
.	.	TRBV28	TRBJ1-5	TGTGCCAGCAGTGTAGCAGGTCAGCCCCAGCATTTT	CASSVAGQPQHF
.	.	TRBV5-4	TRBJ2-5	TGTGCCAGCAGCTTGGCGGGCCATGGGCAAGAGACCCAGTACTTC	CASSLAGHGQETQYF
TRBD1	.	TRBV5-4	TRBJ2-1	TGTGCCAGCAGCCCCGGGACAGAGTACTACAATGAGCAGTTCTTC	CASSPGTEYYNEQFF
TRBD1	.	TRBV18	TRBJ2-3	TGTGCCAGCTCCTGGGACAGGGCCTCCACAGATACGCAGTATTTT	CASSWDRASTDTQYF
TRBD1	.	TRBV7-6	TRBJ2-5	TGTGCCAGCAGCAAGGCACGGACAGGGCAAGAGACCCAGTACTTC	CASSKARTGQETQYF
.	once	TRBV10-1	TRBJ1-1	TGCGCCAGCAGCCTGGCCTTTGAAGCTTTCTTT	CASSLAFEAFF
.	once	TRBV6-5	TRBJ1-1	TGTGCCAGCAGTTTCTCGACAACCTTGAACACTGAAGCTTTCTTT	CASSFSTTLNTEAFF
.	.	TRBV20-1	TRBJ2-1	TGCAGTGCTCCCTATGGTGAGCAGTTCTTC	CSAPYGEQFF
.	.	TRBV18	TRBJ1-4	TGTGCCAGCTCACCAGGGGGGAATAATGAAAAACTGTTTTTT	CASSPGGNNEKLFF
.	.	TRBV4-2	TRBJ2-3	TGTGCCAGCAGCTCCTTCCGGAGGCCGGATACGCAGTATTTT	CASSSFRRPDTQYF
.	few	TRBV19	TRBJ1-5	TGTGCCAAGGGCCGGGGTCTTCTGCCCCAGCATTTT	CAKGRGLLPQHF
.	.	TRBV18	TRBJ1-1	TGTGCCAGCTCACCCTCGGACTTTATGAACACTGAAGCTTTCTTT	CASSPSDFMNTEAFF
TRBD1	.	TRBV19	TRBJ2-7	TGTGCCAGTAGGGACAGGGGTGTCCACGAGCAGTACTTC	CASRDRGVHEQYF
.	.	TRBV13	TRBJ1-2	TGTGCCAGCAGCTTAGGTCGGATCTATGGCTACACCTTC	CASSLGRIYGYTF
.	.	TRBV6-5	TRBJ1-1	TGTGCCAGCAGTTACAAGGGGTCGGACACTGAAGCTTTCTTT	CASSYKGSDTEAFF
.	.	TRBV7-8	TRBJ1-5	TGTGCCAGCAGCTTAGACGGCGGCGGGCAGCCCCAGCATTTT	CASSLDGGGQPQHF
TRBD1	.	TRBV25-1	TRBJ2-7	TGTGCCACCAAAGGGCCGGGACAGGGAACCGAGCAGCACTTC	CATKGPGQGTEQHF
.	.	TRBV20-1	TRBJ2-3	TGCAGTGCTAGACGGGCCGAGTATTTT	CSARRAEYF
.	once	TRBV4-2	TRBJ2-5	TGTGCCAGCAGCCTGGGCCGGCAAGAGACCCAGTACTTC	CASSLGRQETQYF
.	.	TRBV18	TRBJ1-1	TGTGCCAGCTCACCCGTAAGCGATAACACTGAAGCTTTCTTT	CASSPVSDNTEAFF
.	.	TRBV4-1	TRBJ1-2	TGCGCCAGCAGCCAAAGGGACGGAACTAACTATGGCTACACCTTC	CASSQRDGTNYGYTF
TRBD1	.	TRBV4-3	TRBJ1-2	TGCGCCAGCAGCCGAGAAGGATTACAGGGGGCGGCTGGCTACACCTTC	CASSREGLQGAAGYTF
TRBD2	.	TRBV19	TRBJ2-1	TGTGCCAGTACCTCCTTGGTAGCGGGAGCCTCGGATGAGCAGTTCTTC	CASTSLVAGASDEQFF
.	.	TRBV5-1	TRBJ1-4	TGCGCCAGCAGCTTTCAGGGGAGTAATGAAAAACTGTTTTTT	CASSFQGSNEKLFF
TRBD1	.	TRBV27	TRBJ1-5	TGTGCCAGCAGTCCCCGGACAGGAACCCAGCATTTT	CASSPRTGTQHF
.	.	TRBV4-3	TRBJ2-3	TGCGCCAGCAGCCCCCGACAGGACATCAGCACAGATACGCAGTATTTT	CASSPRQDISTDTQYF
.	.	TRBV21-1	TRBJ1-4	TGTGCCAGCAGCAAAGAGGGGATGGGGAACGAAAAACTGTTTTTT	CASSKEGMGNEKLFF
TRBD1	.	TRBV5-8	TRBJ1-5	TGTGCCAGCAGCGGGCGACAGGGGGTTGGCAATCAGCCCCAGCATTTT	CASSGRQGVGNQPQHF
.	.	TRBV2	TRBJ2-2	TGTGCCAGCAATCCGACCTGGGGGACCGGGGAGCTGTTTTTT	CASNPTWGTGELFF
.	.	TRBV28	TRBJ2-5	TGTGCCAGCAGTTCTCCGGGGGCGGGAGCCTGGGAGACCCAGTACTTC	CASSSPGAGAWETQYF
.	.	TRBV28	TRBJ1-4	TGTGCCAGCACCCTCCCGACGGGGAGTGAAAAACTGTTTTTT	CASTLPTGSEKLFF
.	.	TRBV2	TRBJ1-2	TGTGCCAGCAGTGACGAAGGGATGGGCTACACCTTC	CASSDEGMGYTF
.	.	TRBV28	TRBJ1-3	TGTGCCAGCACCACCCCGGGCCAGAGCTCTGGAAACACCATATATTTT	CASTTPGQSSGNTIYF
TRBD2	.	TRBV28	TRBJ2-5	TGTGCCAGCGCTTCATTACGGGGGGGTGCAGAGACCCAGTACTTC	CASASLRGGAETQYF